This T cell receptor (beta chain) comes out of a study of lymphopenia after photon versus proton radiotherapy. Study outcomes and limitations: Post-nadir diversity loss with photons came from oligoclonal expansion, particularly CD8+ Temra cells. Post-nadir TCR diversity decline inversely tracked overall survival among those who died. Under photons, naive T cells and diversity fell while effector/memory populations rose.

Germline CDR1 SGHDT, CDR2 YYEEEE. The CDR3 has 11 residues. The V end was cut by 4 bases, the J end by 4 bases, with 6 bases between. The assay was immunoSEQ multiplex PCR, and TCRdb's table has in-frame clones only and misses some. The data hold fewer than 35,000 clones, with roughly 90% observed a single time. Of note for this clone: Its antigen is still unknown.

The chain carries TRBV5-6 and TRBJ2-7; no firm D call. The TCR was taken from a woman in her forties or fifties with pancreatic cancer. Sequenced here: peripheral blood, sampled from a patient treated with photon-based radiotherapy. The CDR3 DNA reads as TGTGCCAGCAGCCTCACATACGAGCAGTACTTC. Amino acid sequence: CASSLTYEQYF.